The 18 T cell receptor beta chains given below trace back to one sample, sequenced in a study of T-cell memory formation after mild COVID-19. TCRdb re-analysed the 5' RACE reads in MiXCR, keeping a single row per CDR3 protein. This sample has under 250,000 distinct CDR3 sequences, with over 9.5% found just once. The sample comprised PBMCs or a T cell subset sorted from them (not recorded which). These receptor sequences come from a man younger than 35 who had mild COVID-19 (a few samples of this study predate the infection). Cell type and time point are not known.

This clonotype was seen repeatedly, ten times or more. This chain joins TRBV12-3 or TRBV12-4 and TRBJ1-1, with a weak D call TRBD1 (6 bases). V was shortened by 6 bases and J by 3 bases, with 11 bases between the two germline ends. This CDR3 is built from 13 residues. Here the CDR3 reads CASSPGQYTEAFF. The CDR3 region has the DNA TGTGCCAGCAGCCCCGGACAGTACACTGAAGCTTTCTTT.

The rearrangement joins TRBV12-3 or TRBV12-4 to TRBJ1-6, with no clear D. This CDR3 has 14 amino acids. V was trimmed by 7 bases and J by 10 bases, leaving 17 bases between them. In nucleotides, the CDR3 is TGTGCCAGCACCAATGGTCAATCATGGTCACCCCTCCACTTT. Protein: CASTNGQSWSPLHF.

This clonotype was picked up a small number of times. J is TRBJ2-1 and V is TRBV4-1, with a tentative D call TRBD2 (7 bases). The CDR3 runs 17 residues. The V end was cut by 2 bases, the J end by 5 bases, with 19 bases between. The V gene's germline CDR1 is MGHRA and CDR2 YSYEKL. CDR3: CASSQNPGGPDHNEQFF. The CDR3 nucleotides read TGCGCCAGCAGCCAAAACCCCGGGGGGCCCGACCACAATGAGCAGTTCTTC.

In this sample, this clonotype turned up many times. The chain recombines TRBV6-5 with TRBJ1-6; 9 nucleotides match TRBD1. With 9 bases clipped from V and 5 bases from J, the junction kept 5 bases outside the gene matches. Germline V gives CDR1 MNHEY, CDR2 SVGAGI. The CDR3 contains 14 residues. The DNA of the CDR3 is TGTGCCAGTGCCCGGGACAGGGATAATTCACCCCTCCACTTT. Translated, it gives CASARDRDNSPLHF.

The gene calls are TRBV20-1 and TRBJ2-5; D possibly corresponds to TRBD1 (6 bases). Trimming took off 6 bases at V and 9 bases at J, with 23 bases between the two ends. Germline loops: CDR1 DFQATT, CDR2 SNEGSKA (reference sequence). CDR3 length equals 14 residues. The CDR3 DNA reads TGCAGTGCACGGACAGAGCAAGGTTCCTCAGCCCAGTACTTC. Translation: CSARTEQGSSAQYF.

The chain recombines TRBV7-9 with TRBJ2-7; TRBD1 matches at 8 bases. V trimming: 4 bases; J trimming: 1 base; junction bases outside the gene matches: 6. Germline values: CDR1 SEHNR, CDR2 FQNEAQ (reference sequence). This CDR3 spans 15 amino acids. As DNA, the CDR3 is TGTGCCAGCAGCTGGGGGGACAGGCGGTCCTACGAGCAGTACGTC. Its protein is CASSWGDRRSYEQYV.

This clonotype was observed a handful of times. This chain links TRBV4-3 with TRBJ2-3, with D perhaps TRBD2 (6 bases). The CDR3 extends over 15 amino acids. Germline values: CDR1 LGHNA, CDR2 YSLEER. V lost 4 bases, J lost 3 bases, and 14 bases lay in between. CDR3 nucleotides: TGCGCCAGCAGCCCACAACACGGGGGAACAGATACGCAGTATTTT. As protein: CASSPQHGGTDTQYF.

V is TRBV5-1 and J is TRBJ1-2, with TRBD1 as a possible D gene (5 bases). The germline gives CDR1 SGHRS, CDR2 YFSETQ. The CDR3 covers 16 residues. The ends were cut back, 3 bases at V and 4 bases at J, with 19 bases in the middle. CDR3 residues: CASSSGPRDFIYGYTF. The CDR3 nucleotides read TGCGCCAGCAGCTCGGGACCCCGAGATTTCATCTATGGCTACACCTTC.

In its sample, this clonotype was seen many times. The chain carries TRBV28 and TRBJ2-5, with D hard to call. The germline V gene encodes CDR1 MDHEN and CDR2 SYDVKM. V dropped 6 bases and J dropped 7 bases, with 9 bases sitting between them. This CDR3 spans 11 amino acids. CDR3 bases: TGTGCCAGCAGCTCTATGGGGACCCAGTACTTC. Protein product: CASSSMGTQYF.

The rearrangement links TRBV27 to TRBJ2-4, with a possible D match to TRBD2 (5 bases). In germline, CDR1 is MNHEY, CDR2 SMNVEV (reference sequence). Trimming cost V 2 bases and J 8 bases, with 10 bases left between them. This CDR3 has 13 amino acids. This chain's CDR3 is CASSLRRRDIQYF. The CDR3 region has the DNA TGTGCCAGCAGTTTACGCAGGCGGGACATTCAGTACTTC.

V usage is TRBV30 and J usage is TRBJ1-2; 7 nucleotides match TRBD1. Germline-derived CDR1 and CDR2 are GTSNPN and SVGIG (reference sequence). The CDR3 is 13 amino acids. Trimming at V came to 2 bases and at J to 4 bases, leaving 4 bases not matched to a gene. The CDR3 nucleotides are TGTGCCTGGAGTTTGGGACAGCTCTATGGCTACACCTTC. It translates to CAWSLGQLYGYTF.

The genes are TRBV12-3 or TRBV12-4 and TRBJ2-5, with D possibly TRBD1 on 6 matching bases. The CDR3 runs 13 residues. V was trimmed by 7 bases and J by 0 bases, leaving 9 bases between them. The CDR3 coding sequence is TGTGCCAGCAATACAGGGAACCAAGAGACCCAGTACTTC. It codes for CASNTGNQETQYF.

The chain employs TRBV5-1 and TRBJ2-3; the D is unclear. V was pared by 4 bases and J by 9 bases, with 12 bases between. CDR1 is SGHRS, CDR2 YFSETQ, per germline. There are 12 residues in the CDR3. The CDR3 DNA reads TGCGCCAGCAGCCGGGTGGGTGACACGCAGTATTTT. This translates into CASSRVGDTQYF.

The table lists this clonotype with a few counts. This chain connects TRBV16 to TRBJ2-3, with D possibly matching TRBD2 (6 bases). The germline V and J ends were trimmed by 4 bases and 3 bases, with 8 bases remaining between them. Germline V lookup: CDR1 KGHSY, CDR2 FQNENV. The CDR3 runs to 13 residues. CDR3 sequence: CASSPTRTDTQYF. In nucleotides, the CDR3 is TGTGCCAGCAGCCCGACTAGGACAGATACGCAGTATTTT.

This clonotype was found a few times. The CDR3 loop is CASSYGQGSEAFF. Written as DNA, the CDR3 is TGTGCCAGCAGCTACGGACAGGGCTCTGAAGCTTTCTTT. This sequence joins TRBV12-3 or TRBV12-4 and TRBJ1-1; the match to TRBD1 covers 8 bases. CDR3 length equals 13 residues. After removal of 6 bases from V and 6 bases from J, the junction contained 6 bases not matched to a gene.

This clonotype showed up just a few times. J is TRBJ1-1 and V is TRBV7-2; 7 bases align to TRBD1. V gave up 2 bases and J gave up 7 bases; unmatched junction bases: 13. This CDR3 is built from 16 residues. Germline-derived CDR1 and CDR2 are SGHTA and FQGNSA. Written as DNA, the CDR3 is TGTGCCAGCAGCTTACTCCAGACAGGGAGTGGGATTGAAGCTTTCTTT. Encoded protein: CASSLLQTGSGIEAFF.

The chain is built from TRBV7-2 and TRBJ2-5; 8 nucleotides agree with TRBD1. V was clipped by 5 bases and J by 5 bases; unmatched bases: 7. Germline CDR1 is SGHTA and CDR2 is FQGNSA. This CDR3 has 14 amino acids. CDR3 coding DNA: TGTGCCAGCAGCCAACAGGGGGGCCTCGAGACCCAGTACTTC. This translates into CASSQQGGLETQYF.

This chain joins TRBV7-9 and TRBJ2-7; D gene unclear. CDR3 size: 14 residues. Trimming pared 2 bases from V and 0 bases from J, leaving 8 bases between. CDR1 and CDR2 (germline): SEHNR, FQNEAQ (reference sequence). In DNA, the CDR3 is TGTGCCAGCAGCTTATCCAGCTCCTCCTACGAGCAGTACTTC. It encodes CASSLSSSSYEQYF.